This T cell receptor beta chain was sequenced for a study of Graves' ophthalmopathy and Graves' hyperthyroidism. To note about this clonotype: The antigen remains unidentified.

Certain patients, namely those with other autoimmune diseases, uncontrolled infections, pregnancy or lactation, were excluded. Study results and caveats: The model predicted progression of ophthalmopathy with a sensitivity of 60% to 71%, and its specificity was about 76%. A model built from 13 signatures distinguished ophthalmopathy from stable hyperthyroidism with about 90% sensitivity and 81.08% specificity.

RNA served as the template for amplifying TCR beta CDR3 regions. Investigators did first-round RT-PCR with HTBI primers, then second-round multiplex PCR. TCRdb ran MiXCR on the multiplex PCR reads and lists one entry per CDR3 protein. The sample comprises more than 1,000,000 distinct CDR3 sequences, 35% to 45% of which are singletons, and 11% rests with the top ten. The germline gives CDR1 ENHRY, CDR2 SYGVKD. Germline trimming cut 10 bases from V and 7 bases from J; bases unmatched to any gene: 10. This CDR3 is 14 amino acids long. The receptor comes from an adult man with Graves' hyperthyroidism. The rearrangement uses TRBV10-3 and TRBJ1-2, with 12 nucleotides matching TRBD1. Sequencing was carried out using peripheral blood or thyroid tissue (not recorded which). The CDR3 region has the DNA TGTGCCACCCAGGGACAGGGGGCGCGTGGTGGCTACACCTTC. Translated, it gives CATQGQGARGGYTF.